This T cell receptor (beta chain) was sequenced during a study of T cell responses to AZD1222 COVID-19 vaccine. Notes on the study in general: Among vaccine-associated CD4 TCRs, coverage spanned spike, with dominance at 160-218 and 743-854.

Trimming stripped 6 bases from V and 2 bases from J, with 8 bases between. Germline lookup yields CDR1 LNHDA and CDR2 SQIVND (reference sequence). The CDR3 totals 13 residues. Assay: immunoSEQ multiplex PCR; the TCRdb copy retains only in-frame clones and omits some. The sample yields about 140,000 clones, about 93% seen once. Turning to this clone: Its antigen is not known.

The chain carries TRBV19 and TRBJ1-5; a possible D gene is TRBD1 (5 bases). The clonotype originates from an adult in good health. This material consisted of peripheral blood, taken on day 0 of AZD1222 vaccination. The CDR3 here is CASRLGGNQPQHF. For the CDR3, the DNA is TGTGCCAGTAGGCTAGGGGGCAATCAGCCCCAGCATTTT.